What follows describes a single T cell receptor beta chain. What it binds is unknown. This specimen belongs to a study of T cell responses to AZD1222 COVID-19 vaccine. Sequencing used immunoSEQ multiplex PCR; TCRdb keeps in-frame clones, though not all of them. The sample contains 100,000 to 150,000 clones, roughly 85% of which appear only once. Germline loops: CDR1 SQVTM, CDR2 ANQGSEA. V was cut by 5 bases and J by 0 bases, with 7 bases left in between. CDR3 length: 12 residues. Study-wide results and limits: The CD4 TCRs associated with vaccination extended across spike and predominated at 160-218 and 743-854. Repertoires were obtained only post-peak T cell response. Clonal diversity was possibly underestimated; the donors were predominantly white British and more often female. Seropositivity was recorded at baseline in only a handful of AZD1222 recipients.

This chain joins TRBV29-1 and TRBJ1-1; no clear D. The source was peripheral blood, collected 28 days after the second dose of the MenACWY control vaccine. The source of this sequence is an adult who received the MenACWY meningococcal vaccine as a control. The CDR3 is CSVWGVNTEAFF. The CDR3 DNA follows: TGCAGCGTTTGGGGAGTGAACACTGAAGCTTTCTTT. The full variable domain, completed using reference TRBV29-1 and TRBJ1-1, is SAVISQKPSRDICQRGTSLTIQCQVDSQVTMMFWYRQQPGQSLTLIATANQGSEATYESGFVIDKFPISRPNLTFSTLTVSNMSPEDSSIYLCSVWGVNTEAFFGQGTRLTVV.